The text below deals with one T cell receptor (beta chain). Germline CDR1 reads MDHEN; CDR2 reads SYDVKM. There are 16 residues in the CDR3. V gave up 6 bases and J gave up 3 bases; unmatched junction bases: 11. The sample belongs to a study of Graves' ophthalmopathy and Graves' hyperthyroidism. CDR3 regions of TCR beta were amplified from RNA transcripts. The library came from an HTBI-primed first-round RT-PCR and a second-round multiplex PCR. TCRdb reprocessed the multiplex PCR reads via MiXCR and lists one record per CDR3 protein. The repertoire has under 200,000 distinct CDR3 sequences, roughly two fifths of them found once; the top ten carry roughly 5.8%.

This rearrangement joins TRBV28 to TRBJ1-5; 7 bases fit TRBD1. The sample was peripheral blood. The source is a woman between 40 and 50 years old with Graves' ophthalmopathy. CDR3: CASSPSQGVANQPQHF. In DNA, the CDR3 is TGTGCCAGCAGCCCCTCTCAGGGGGTTGCCAATCAGCCCCAGCATTTT. The variable domain in full, completed from reference TRBV28 and TRBJ1-5, reads DVKVTQSSRYLVKRTGEKVFLECVQDMDHENMFWYRQDPGLGLRLIYFSYDVKMKEKGDIPEGYSVSREKKERFSLILESASTNQTSMYLCASSPSQGVANQPQHFGDGTRLSIL.